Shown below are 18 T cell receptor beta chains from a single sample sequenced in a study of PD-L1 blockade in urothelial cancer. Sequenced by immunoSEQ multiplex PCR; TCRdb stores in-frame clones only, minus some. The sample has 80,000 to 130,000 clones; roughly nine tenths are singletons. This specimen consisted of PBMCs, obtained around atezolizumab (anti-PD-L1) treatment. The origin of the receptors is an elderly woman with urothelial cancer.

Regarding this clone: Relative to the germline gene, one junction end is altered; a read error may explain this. CDR3 bases: TGTGCTTGGACAGGGGCCACCCCTAACTATGGCTACACCTTC. Translation gives CAWTGATPNYGYTF. The rearrangement links TRBV30 to TRBJ1-2; 9 nucleotides align to TRBD1. The CDR3 totals 14 residues. The V gene's germline CDR1 is GTSNPN and CDR2 SVGIG (reference sequence).

CDR3 residues: CASSYLQGAGYGYTF. The DNA of the CDR3 is TGTGCCAGCAGCTACCTACAGGGGGCGGGCTATGGCTACACCTTC. The chain uses TRBV28 and TRBJ1-2; TRBD1 matches at 9 bases. The CDR3 has 15 residues. Trimming took 6 bases from V and 4 from J; bases not matched to a gene: 9. Per germline, CDR1 MDHEN and CDR2 SYDVKM.

The CDR3 sequence is CASGGTDYSSGNTIYF. For the CDR3, the DNA is TGCGCCAGCGGGGGGACAGATTATTCCTCTGGAAACACCATATATTTT. J is TRBJ1-3 and V is TRBV10-1; 7 bases line up with TRBD1. With 8 bases clipped from V and 0 bases from J, the junction kept 10 bases outside the gene matches. The CDR3 length is 16 residues. Germline lookup yields CDR1 WNHNN and CDR2 SYGVQD (reference sequence).

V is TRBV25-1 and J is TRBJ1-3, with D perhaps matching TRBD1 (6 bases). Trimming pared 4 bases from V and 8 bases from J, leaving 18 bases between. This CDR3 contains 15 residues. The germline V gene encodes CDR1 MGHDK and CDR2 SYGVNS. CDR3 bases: TGTGCCAGCAGTGCACCGCCACAGGGTGCGGACACCATATATTTT. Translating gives CASSAPPQGADTIYF. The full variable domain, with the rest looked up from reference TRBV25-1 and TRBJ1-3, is EADIYQTPRYLVIGTGKKITLECSQTMGHDKMYWYQQDPGMELHLIHYSYGVNSTEKGDLSSESTVSRIRTEHFPLTLESARPSHTSQYLCASSAPPQGADTIYFGEGSWLTVV.

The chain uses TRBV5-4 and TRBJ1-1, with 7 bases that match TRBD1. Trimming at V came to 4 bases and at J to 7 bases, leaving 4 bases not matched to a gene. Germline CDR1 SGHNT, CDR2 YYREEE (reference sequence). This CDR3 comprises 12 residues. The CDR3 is CASSLDRNEAFF. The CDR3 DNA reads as TGTGCCAGCAGCCTGGACAGGAATGAAGCTTTCTTT. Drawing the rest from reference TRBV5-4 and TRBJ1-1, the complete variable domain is ETGVTQSPTHLIKTRGQQVTLRCSSQSGHNTVSWYQQALGQGPQFIFQYYREEENGRGNFPPRFSGLQFPNYSSELNVNALELDDSALYLCASSLDRNEAFFGQGTRLTVV.

This CDR3 is CASRVQGPLNTEAFF. Here the CDR3 DNA reads TGTGCCAGCAGGGTACAGGGACCGCTGAACACTGAAGCTTTCTTT. V gene TRBV2 combines with J gene TRBJ1-1; tentative D call: TRBD1 (6 bases). Germline CDR1 SNHLY, CDR2 FYNNEI. V lost 6 bases, J lost 0 bases, and 14 bases lay in between. There are 15 residues in the CDR3.

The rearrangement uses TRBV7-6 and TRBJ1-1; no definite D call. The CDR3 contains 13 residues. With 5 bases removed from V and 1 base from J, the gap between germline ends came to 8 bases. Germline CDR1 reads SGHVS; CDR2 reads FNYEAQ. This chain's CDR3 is CASSVSENTEAFF. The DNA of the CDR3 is TGTGCCAGCAGCGTCAGCGAGAACACTGAAGCTTTCTTT.

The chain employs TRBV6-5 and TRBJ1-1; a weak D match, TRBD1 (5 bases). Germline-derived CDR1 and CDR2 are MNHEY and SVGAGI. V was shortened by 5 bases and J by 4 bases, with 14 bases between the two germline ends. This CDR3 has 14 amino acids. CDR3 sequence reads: CASSETGFRTEAFF. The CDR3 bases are TGTGCCAGCAGTGAAACAGGCTTTCGCACTGAAGCTTTCTTT.

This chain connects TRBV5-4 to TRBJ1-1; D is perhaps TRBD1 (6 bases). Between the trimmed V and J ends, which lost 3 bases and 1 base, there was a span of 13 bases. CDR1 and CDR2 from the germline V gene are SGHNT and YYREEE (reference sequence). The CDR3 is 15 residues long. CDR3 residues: CASSSGRTANTEAFF. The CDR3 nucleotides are TGTGCCAGCAGCTCGGGACGGACAGCGAACACTGAAGCTTTCTTT.

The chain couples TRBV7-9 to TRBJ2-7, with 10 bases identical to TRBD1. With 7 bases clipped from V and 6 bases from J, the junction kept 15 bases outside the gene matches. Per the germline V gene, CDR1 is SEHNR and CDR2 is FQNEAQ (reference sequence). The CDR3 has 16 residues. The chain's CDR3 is CASTPNRGQGFGEQYF. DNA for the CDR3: TGTGCCAGCACCCCAAACCGGGGACAGGGGTTTGGCGAGCAGTACTTC.

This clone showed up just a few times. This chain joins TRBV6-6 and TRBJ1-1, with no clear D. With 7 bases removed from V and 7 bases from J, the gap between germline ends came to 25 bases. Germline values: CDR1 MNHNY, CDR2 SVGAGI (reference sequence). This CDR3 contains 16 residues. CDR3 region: CASTREVASLMGEAFF. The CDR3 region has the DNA TGTGCCAGCACCCGGGAGGTAGCCTCCCTGATGGGTGAAGCTTTCTTT.

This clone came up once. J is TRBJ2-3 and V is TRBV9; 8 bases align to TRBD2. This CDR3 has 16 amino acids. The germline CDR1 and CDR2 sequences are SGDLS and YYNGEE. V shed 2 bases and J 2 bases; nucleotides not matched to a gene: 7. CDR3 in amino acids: CASSVQAGATTDTQYF. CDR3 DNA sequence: TGTGCCAGCAGCGTCCAAGCGGGGGCCACCACAGATACGCAGTATTTT.

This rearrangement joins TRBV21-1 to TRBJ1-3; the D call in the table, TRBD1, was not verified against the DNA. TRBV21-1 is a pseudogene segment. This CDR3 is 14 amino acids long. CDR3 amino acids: CASSNQGTGNTIYF. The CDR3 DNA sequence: TGTGCCAGCAGCAATCAGGGTACAGGAAACACCATATATTTT.

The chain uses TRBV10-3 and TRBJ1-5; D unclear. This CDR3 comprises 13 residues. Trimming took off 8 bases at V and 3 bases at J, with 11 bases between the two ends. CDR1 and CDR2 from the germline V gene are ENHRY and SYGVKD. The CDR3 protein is CAISGGNNQPQHF. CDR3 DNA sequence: TGTGCCATCTCAGGAGGGAACAATCAGCCCCAGCATTTT.

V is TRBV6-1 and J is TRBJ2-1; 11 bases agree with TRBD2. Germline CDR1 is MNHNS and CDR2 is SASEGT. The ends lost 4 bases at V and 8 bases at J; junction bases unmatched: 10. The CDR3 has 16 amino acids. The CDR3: CASSASLAGGGHEQFF. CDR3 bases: TGTGCCAGCAGTGCTTCATTAGCGGGAGGGGGCCATGAGCAGTTCTTC.

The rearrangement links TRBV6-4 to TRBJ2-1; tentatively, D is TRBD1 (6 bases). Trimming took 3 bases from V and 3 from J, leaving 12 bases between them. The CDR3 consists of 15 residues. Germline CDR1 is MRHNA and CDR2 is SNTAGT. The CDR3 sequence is CASSEWGHLYNEQFF. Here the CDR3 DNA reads TGTGCCAGCAGTGAGTGGGGGCACCTCTACAATGAGCAGTTCTTC.

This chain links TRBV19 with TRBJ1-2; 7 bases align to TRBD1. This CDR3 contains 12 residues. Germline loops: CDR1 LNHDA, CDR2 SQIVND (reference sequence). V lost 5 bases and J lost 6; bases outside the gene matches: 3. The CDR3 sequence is CASSEQGNGYTF. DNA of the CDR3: TGTGCCAGTAGTGAACAGGGGAATGGCTACACCTTC.

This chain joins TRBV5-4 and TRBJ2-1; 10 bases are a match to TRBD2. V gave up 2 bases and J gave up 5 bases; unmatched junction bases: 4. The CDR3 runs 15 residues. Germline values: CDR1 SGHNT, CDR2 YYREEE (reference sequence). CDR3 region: CASSFGLAGDNEQFF. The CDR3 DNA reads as TGTGCCAGCAGCTTTGGGCTAGCGGGAGACAATGAGCAGTTCTTC.